A single sample gave rise to the 25 T cell receptor beta chains below, sequenced in a study of STAT3 mutations in large granular lymphocyte leukemia. Study-wide findings and caveats: In T-cell large granular lymphocyte leukemia, about half of patients showed multiple immunodominant subclonotypes.

Their recognized antigens are unknown. Assay used: immunoSEQ multiplex PCR; TCRdb lists only in-frame clones, some missing. The profile covers 10,000 or so clones, with 70% to 90% appearing a single time and 84% taken by the ten largest. Sequencing used peripheral blood mononuclear cells. Every receptor here comes from a man older than 75 with T-cell large granular lymphocyte leukemia. Some clones in this sample may be carry-over from other donors' samples.

V gene TRBV5-5 combines with J gene TRBJ2-7; TRBD1 matches at 10 bases. The CDR3 covers 14 residues. CDR1 is SGHKS, CDR2 YYEKEE, per germline (reference sequence). V was clipped by 4 bases and J by 5 bases; unmatched bases: 6. In nucleotides, the CDR3 is TGTGCCAGCAGCCGAGGACAGGGGGGTAACGAGCAGTACTTC. This translates into CASSRGQGGNEQYF. Full variable domain (remainder filled in from reference TRBV5-5 and TRBJ2-7): DAGVTQSPTHLIKTRGQQVTLRCSPISGHKSVSWYQQVLGQGPQFIFQYYEKEERGRGNFPDRFSARQFPNYSSELNVNALLLGDSALYLCASSRGQGGNEQYFGPGTRLTVT.

This chain links TRBV5-1 with TRBJ1-2; D gene unclear. The CDR3 is 14 residues long. Germline V gene sequence: CDR1 SGHRS, CDR2 YFSETQ. The V end was cut by 3 bases, the J end by 5 bases, with 14 bases between. The CDR3 sequence is CASSSRTDSYGYTF. The CDR3 nucleotides read TGCGCCAGCAGCTCTAGGACCGATTCTTATGGCTACACCTTC.

This sequence joins TRBV10-3 and TRBJ2-7, with no clear D. Germline V gene sequence: CDR1 ENHRY, CDR2 SYGVKD. V lost 6 bases, J lost 5 bases, and 11 bases lay in between. The CDR3 has 12 residues. This CDR3 reads CAIRSSTDEQYF. The CDR3 coding sequence is TGTGCCATCAGGAGTTCCACTGACGAGCAGTACTTC.

The chain joins TRBV28 to TRBJ2-7; the D is unclear. Trimming took off 5 bases at V and 0 bases at J, with 17 bases between the two ends. CDR3 length equals 16 residues. The germline CDR1 and CDR2 sequences are MDHEN and SYDVKM. As DNA, the CDR3 is TGTGCCAGCAGTCCCCTGAAGGATACGAACTCCTACGAGCAGTACTTC. Amino acids: CASSPLKDTNSYEQYF.

V is TRBV6-1 and J is TRBJ2-2; no firm D call. CDR1 and CDR2 (germline): MNHNS, SASEGT. The CDR3 length is 12 residues. V was clipped by 3 bases and J by 13 bases, with 12 bases between them. CDR3 nucleotides: TGTGCCAGCAGTGACCTCCAGGTGGGGCTGTTTTTT. It encodes CASSDLQVGLFF.

V usage is TRBV6-1 and J usage is TRBJ2-3, with D uncertain. CDR3 length: 17 amino acids. Germline assignment: CDR1 MNHNS and CDR2 SASEGT. V lost 6 bases and J 5 bases, leaving 24 bases between the germline ends. The CDR3 is CASREPEGQSQGDTQYF. The CDR3 DNA reads TGTGCCAGCAGGGAACCAGAAGGCCAATCCCAAGGAGATACGCAGTATTTT.

CDR3 amino acids: CASSLEGQGDLKGNQPQHF. CDR3 DNA: TGTGCCAGCAGCTTAGAGGGCCAGGGGGACCTGAAGGGCAATCAGCCCCAGCATTTT. This chain joins TRBV7-8 and TRBJ1-5, with 7 bases lining up with TRBD1. V trimming: 1 base; J trimming: 2 bases; junction bases outside the gene matches: 14. CDR3 length: 19 amino acids. CDR1 is SGHVS, CDR2 FQNEAQ, per germline. The variable domain in full, completed from reference TRBV7-8 and TRBJ1-5, reads GAGVSQSPRYKVAKRGQDVALRCDPISGHVSLFWYQQALGQGPEFLTYFQNEAQLDKSGLPSDRFFAERPEGSVSTLKIQRTQQEDSAVYLCASSLEGQGDLKGNQPQHFGDGTRLSIL.

The chain is built from TRBV7-9 and TRBJ1-3, with D hard to call. CDR3 size: 14 residues. V lost 2 bases and J lost 0, with 5 bases in between. Germline lookup yields CDR1 SEHNR and CDR2 FQNEAQ (reference sequence). The CDR3 DNA follows: TGTGCCAGCAGCTTAACGTCCTCTGGAAACACCATATATTTT. This translates into CASSLTSSGNTIYF.

The chain employs TRBV7-8 and TRBJ2-7, with 11 nucleotides matching TRBD1. The germline V gene encodes CDR1 SGHVS and CDR2 FQNEAQ. V shed 0 bases and J 5 bases; nucleotides not matched to a gene: 9. The CDR3 has 17 residues. The DNA for the CDR3 is TGTGCCAGCAGCTTAGCGCGGGGGGGACAGGGGGTCCACGAGCAGTACTTC. It yields the protein CASSLARGGQGVHEQYF.

The chain combines TRBV5-1 with TRBJ2-7; D is possibly TRBD1 (6 bases). V dropped 0 bases and J dropped 5 bases, with 18 bases sitting between them. This CDR3 region has 16 residues. The V gene's germline CDR1 is SGHRS and CDR2 YFSETQ. Here the CDR3 reads CASSLAGSRQANEQYF. CDR3 DNA: TGCGCCAGCAGCTTGGCAGGATCGCGACAGGCCAACGAGCAGTACTTC.

For the CDR3, the DNA is TGTGCCAGCAGCTTAGACATCGGACAGGGGAACACTGAAGCTTTCTTT. This translates into CASSLDIGQGNTEAFF. This chain joins TRBV7-9 and TRBJ1-1; 8 nucleotides align to TRBD1. V lost 1 base, J lost 1 base, and 5 bases stayed unmatched. This CDR3 region has 16 residues. Germline-derived CDR1 and CDR2 are SEHNR and FQNEAQ (reference sequence).

CDR3 DNA sequence: TGTGCCAGTACTGAACAGGGGATTTCACCCCTCCACTTT. As protein: CASTEQGISPLHF. The chain carries TRBV19 and TRBJ1-6, with TRBD1 matching 7 bases. Germline V gene data show CDR1 as LNHDA and CDR2 as SQIVND (reference sequence). There are 13 residues in the CDR3. V was pared by 7 bases and J by 9 bases, with 6 bases of the junction left unmatched. The complete variable domain, with remaining parts taken from reference TRBV19 and TRBJ1-6, reads DGGITQSPKYLFRKEGQNVTLSCEQNLNHDAMYWYRQDPGQGLRLIYYSQIVNDFQKGDIAEGYSVSREKKESFPLTVTSAQKNPTAFYLCASTEQGISPLHFGNGTRLTVT.

The chain combines TRBV7-2 with TRBJ2-5, with D possibly TRBD1 on 5 matching bases. Trimming took off 4 bases at V and 1 base at J, with 13 bases between the two ends. The CDR3 contains 15 residues. Germline-derived CDR1 and CDR2 are SGHTA and FQGNSA. Here the CDR3 reads CASSSQYRSQETQYF. The CDR3 bases are TGTGCCAGCAGCTCACAGTACAGGTCCCAAGAGACCCAGTACTTC.

The rearrangement uses TRBV19 and TRBJ2-7; 10 bases are shared with TRBD1. The CDR3 has 14 amino acids. With 7 bases clipped from V and 5 bases from J, the junction kept 8 bases outside the gene matches. CDR1 and CDR2 (germline): LNHDA, SQIVND (reference sequence). CDR3 protein: CASTPGQGIHEQYF. The CDR3 bases are TGTGCCAGTACCCCGGGACAGGGGATACACGAGCAGTACTTC.

This clone was detected only once. CDR3 coding DNA: TGCGCCAGCAGCCAATATCCCGGGACAGGGGGCTTGAACACTGAAGCTTTCTTT. This encodes CASSQYPGTGGLNTEAFF. V is TRBV4-3 and J is TRBJ1-1; 12 nucleotides agree with TRBD1. J gave up 0 bases and V 2 bases, and 7 bases lay outside the gene matches. The CDR3 totals 18 residues. Germline V gene data show CDR1 as LGHNA and CDR2 as YSLEER.

The gene calls are TRBV11-2 and TRBJ1-5; 7 bases line up with TRBD1. J gave up 11 bases and V 5 bases, and 9 bases lay outside the gene matches. The length of the CDR3 is 13 residues. Germline V CDR1 and CDR2: SGHAT, FQNNGV. CDR3 in DNA: TGTGCCAGCAGCCGCAGGGGGGGTGGGACCCAGCATTTT. Translation: CASSRRGGGTQHF.

The chain recombines TRBV4-3 with TRBJ2-2; D unclear. The CDR3 sequence is 17 residues long. The germline CDR1 and CDR2 sequences are LGHNA and YSLEER. V shed 0 bases and J shed 4 bases, with 15 bases lying between them. The CDR3 protein is CASSQEVKGIGTGELFF. CDR3 DNA: TGCGCCAGCAGCCAAGAGGTAAAAGGGATCGGCACCGGGGAGCTGTTTTTT.

The chain has TRBV30 and TRBJ1-2, with D unclear. Per the germline V gene, CDR1 is GTSNPN and CDR2 is SVGIG (reference sequence). Trimming stripped 0 bases from V and 1 base from J, with 15 bases between. There are 16 residues in the CDR3. Here the CDR3 DNA reads TGTGCCTGGAGTGTAGCTACGGGAGGGCGTAACTATGGCTACACCTTC. This codes for CAWSVATGGRNYGYTF.

The genes are TRBV5-8 and TRBJ1-1; D unclear. Deletions cut 0 bases from V and 1 base from J, with 7 bases between. Germline CDR1 and CDR2: SGHTS and YDEGEE. This CDR3 comprises 14 residues. In nucleotides, the CDR3 is TGTGCCAGCAGCTTGGCCGAGGGGAACACTGAAGCTTTCTTT. It specifies CASSLAEGNTEAFF. Filled out from reference TRBV5-8 and TRBJ1-1, the complete variable domain reads EAGVTQSPTHLIKTRGQQATLRCSPISGHTSVYWYQQALGLGLQFLLWYDEGEERNRGNFPPRFSGRQFPNYSSELNVNALELEDSALYLCASSLAEGNTEAFFGQGTRLTVV.

This chain connects TRBV5-6 to TRBJ2-3; 10 bases line up with TRBD2. V was pared by 0 bases and J by 9 bases, with 10 bases of the junction left unmatched. This CDR3 is built from 16 residues. CDR1 is SGHDT and CDR2 is YYEEEE in the germline V gene. CDR3 DNA: TGTGCCAGCAGCTTGGGACTAGCGGGTGGCTCGAGCACGCAGTATTTT. This sequence encodes CASSLGLAGGSSTQYF.

The rearrangement joins TRBV28 to TRBJ1-6; no clear D. CDR3 length: 13 residues. Germline CDR1 is MDHEN and CDR2 is SYDVKM. V lost 8 bases to trimming and J lost 7 bases, with 12 bases between them. The CDR3 DNA reads TGTGCCAGCCGCAGAGGTAAGAATTCACCCCTCCACTTT. It translates to CASRRGKNSPLHF.

This clone is medium-sized by share. The CDR3 loop is CASSFRGQGNYGYTF. In DNA form, the CDR3 reads TGTGCCAGCAGCTTCCGGGGACAGGGAAACTATGGCTACACCTTC. The chain employs TRBV4-2 and TRBJ1-2; TRBD1 matches at 9 bases. The germline CDR1 and CDR2 sequences are LGHNA and YNFKEQ. This CDR3 region has 15 residues. Trimming at V came to 5 bases and at J to 2 bases, leaving 6 bases not matched to a gene.

The rearrangement links TRBV30 to TRBJ1-6, with 7 bases lining up with TRBD1. Per germline, CDR1 GTSNPN and CDR2 SVGIG (reference sequence). CDR3 size: 17 residues. The trim removed 5 bases at V and 10 bases at J, leaving 20 bases unmatched. The CDR3 is CAWEEDPATGSISPLHF. In nucleotides, the CDR3 is TGTGCCTGGGAGGAGGATCCGGCGACAGGGAGTATCTCACCCCTCCACTTT.

This chain joins TRBV5-4 and TRBJ2-7, with TRBD2 as a possible D gene (5 bases). Trimming removed 4 bases from V and 5 bases from J, with 16 bases in between. Germline V gene sequence: CDR1 SGHNT, CDR2 YYREEE (reference sequence). The CDR3 has 14 amino acids. CDR3 amino acids: CASSPPGIVDEQYF. The CDR3 DNA sequence: TGTGCCAGCAGCCCTCCCGGGATAGTGGACGAGCAGTACTTC.

Concerning this clone itself: The germline gene is not matched at one end of the junction; a read error may be the cause. V usage is TRBV19 and J usage is TRBJ2-1; TRBD1 might be the D (6 bases). There are 11 residues in the CDR3. Germline V gives CDR1 LNHDA, CDR2 SQIVND (reference sequence). CDR3 region: CPRGLSNEQFF. CDR3 DNA: TGTCCCAGGGGCCTCTCCAATGAGCAGTTCTTC.